These 27 T cell receptor beta chains were all obtained from the same sample, sequenced in a study of CD8+ T cells in alopecia areata. Reverse transcribed after extraction, RNA yielded cDNA as the sequencing template. Sequencing was performed with immunoSEQ multiplex PCR; in TCRdb, only in-frame clones are kept and a portion is missing. Of about 200,000 clones listed, approximately 53% were seen once; the top ten hold roughly 5%. Sequences were obtained from CD8+ T cells sorted from blood. These receptors were collected from a human donor in good health.

Written as DNA, the CDR3 is TGTGCCAGCAGCGTAGACGGGGCATCCCAAGAGACCCAGTACTTC. This gives the protein CASSVDGASQETQYF. The chain recombines TRBV9 with TRBJ2-5; possibly TRBD1 or TRBD2 for D (5 bases each). There are 15 residues in the CDR3. From germline, CDR1 is SGDLS and CDR2 YYNGEE. The V and J ends lost 0 bases and 1 base respectively, with 10 bases between them.

This clone has only a few counts. The V gene is TRBV5-6, the J gene TRBJ1-4; possibly TRBD1 for D (6 bases). The germline V gene has CDR1 SGHDT and CDR2 YYEEEE. This CDR3 comprises 14 residues. The V and J ends lost 6 bases and 8 bases respectively, with 17 bases between them. In DNA, the CDR3 is TGTGCCAGCAATTCTGTGACAGGAATCGAAAAACTGTTTTTT. Translating gives CASNSVTGIEKLFF.

The chain combines TRBV20-1 with TRBJ1-1, with D uncertain. The CDR3 is 10 amino acids. CDR1 DFQATT and CDR2 SNEGSKA come from the germline V gene (reference sequence). Deletions cut 4 bases from V and 12 bases from J, with 12 bases between. The CDR3 DNA is TGCAGTGCTAAGGACCTAGAGACTTTCTTT. Amino acids: CSAKDLETFF.

Points on this clone: Other DNA sequences in the sample encode the same CDR3. The rearrangement uses TRBV6-5 and TRBJ1-2, with TRBD1 as a possible D gene (5 bases). The CDR3 is 14 residues long. In germline, CDR1 is MNHEY, CDR2 SVGAGI. V was pared by 0 bases and J by 4 bases, with 9 bases between. The CDR3 sequence: CASSYSTQGYGYTF. In nucleotides, the CDR3 is TGTGCCAGCAGTTACTCGACGCAGGGCTATGGCTACACCTTC.

J is TRBJ2-7 and V is TRBV19; possibly TRBD1 or TRBD2 for D (5 bases each). The CDR3 loop spans 14 amino acids. Trimming stripped 3 bases from V and 2 bases from J, with 11 bases between. CDR1 and CDR2 (germline): LNHDA, SQIVND (reference sequence). CDR3 DNA sequence: TGTGCCAGTAGTATTGGGGTGGGGGCCTACGAGCAGTACTTC. Residues: CASSIGVGAYEQYF.

This clone was recorded many times. The chain has TRBV5-5 and TRBJ2-7; 9 bases match TRBD2. V was pared by 3 bases and J by 7 bases, with 11 bases of the junction left unmatched. Per the germline V gene, CDR1 is SGHKS and CDR2 is YYEKEE (reference sequence). This CDR3 spans 15 amino acids. CDR3 sequence reads: CASSCASGAVWEQYF. The CDR3 bases are TGTGCCAGCAGCTGTGCTAGCGGGGCTGTTTGGGAGCAGTACTTC.

The chain combines TRBV7-9 with TRBJ2-3, with D perhaps TRBD2 (5 bases). Trimming cost V 2 bases and J 6 bases, with 15 bases left between them. CDR1 and CDR2 (germline): SEHNR, FQNEAQ (reference sequence). CDR3 size: 15 residues. The CDR3 region has the DNA TGTGCCAGCAGCTTAAGTTTGGGGAGCTGGGATACGCAGTATTTT. Its protein is CASSLSLGSWDTQYF.

Turning to this clone: Other DNA sequences in the sample encode the same CDR3. J is TRBJ1-1 and V is TRBV27; D call uncertain. Between the trimmed V and J ends, which lost 5 bases and 0 bases, there was a span of 7 bases. There are 13 residues in the CDR3. The germline CDR1 and CDR2 sequences are MNHEY and SMNVEV (reference sequence). CDR3 DNA: TGTGCCAGCAGTCCCGGACTGAACACTGAAGCTTTCTTT. It yields the protein CASSPGLNTEAFF.

The V call is TRBV28, the J call TRBJ2-1, with 7 bases lining up with TRBD1. The CDR3 extends over 13 amino acids. J was trimmed by 6 bases and V by 7 bases; bases with no gene match: 6. Germline V CDR1 and CDR2: MDHEN, SYDVKM. The CDR3 DNA sequence: TGTGCCAGCAATTATCCAGGGGGCAATGAGCAGTTCTTC. Protein sequence: CASNYPGGNEQFF.

The chain employs TRBV4-2 and TRBJ2-7, with 10 bases that match TRBD2. The germline V gene encodes CDR1 LGHNA and CDR2 YNFKEQ. The CDR3 has 16 residues. J lost 4 bases, V lost 0 bases, and 6 bases had no gene match. The CDR3 sequence: CASSQEEGLARYEQYF. CDR3 nucleotide sequence: TGTGCCAGCAGCCAAGAAGAGGGACTAGCGAGGTACGAGCAGTACTTC.

V gene TRBV7-6 combines with J gene TRBJ2-7, with 7 bases matching TRBD1. Germline values: CDR1 SGHVS, CDR2 FNYEAQ. The length of the CDR3 is 14 residues. Trimming removed 5 bases from V and 2 bases from J; junction bases left unmatched: 6. CDR3 sequence: CASSPGTDTYEQYF. The CDR3 nucleotides are TGTGCCAGCAGCCCGGGGACAGACACCTACGAGCAGTACTTC.

The rearrangement joins TRBV11-2 to TRBJ2-7; 10 nucleotides match TRBD1. There are 13 residues in the CDR3. Germline trimming cut 5 bases from V and 3 bases from J; bases unmatched to any gene: 1. The V gene's germline CDR1 is SGHAT and CDR2 FQNNGV. For the CDR3, the DNA is TGTGCCAGCAGCCGGACAGGGGGCTACGAGCAGTACTTC. Translation: CASSRTGGYEQYF.

This sequence joins TRBV4-1 and TRBJ2-7; 8 positions agree with TRBD1. The germline CDR1 and CDR2 sequences are MGHRA and YSYEKL. The CDR3 is 18 amino acids. J lost 0 bases, V lost 2 bases, and 12 bases had no gene match. The CDR3, as DNA: TGCGCCAGCAGCCAAACCTACTACCCGGGACAGGTCTCCTACGAGCAGTACTTC. This sequence encodes CASSQTYYPGQVSYEQYF.

The chain combines TRBV30 with TRBJ2-3; 10 nucleotides line up with TRBD1. J gave up 6 bases and V 5 bases, and 11 bases lay outside the gene matches. CDR3 size: 15 residues. Germline V gene sequence: CDR1 GTSNPN, CDR2 SVGIG (reference sequence). CDR3 amino acids: CAWASGTGDWDTQYF. Here the CDR3 DNA reads TGTGCCTGGGCCTCCGGGACAGGGGACTGGGATACGCAGTATTTT.

The chain is built from TRBV7-6 and TRBJ2-5; the D is unclear. Germline lookup yields CDR1 SGHVS and CDR2 FNYEAQ. Trimming pared 1 base from V and 3 bases from J, leaving 3 bases between. This CDR3 is 12 amino acids long. CDR3 amino acids: CASSLVEETQYF. The CDR3 DNA follows: TGTGCCAGCAGCTTAGTCGAAGAGACCCAGTACTTC.

This clone was seen a handful of times. The chain is built from TRBV13 and TRBJ2-7; a weak D match, TRBD2 (7 bases). V gave up 5 bases and J gave up 2 bases, with 16 bases separating them. The germline gives CDR1 PRHDT, CDR2 FYEKMQ (reference sequence). The CDR3 covers 15 residues. The CDR3 loop is CASSPTGGGAYEQYF. CDR3 DNA sequence: TGTGCCAGCAGCCCCACCGGAGGGGGGGCCTACGAGCAGTACTTC.

The rearrangement uses TRBV4-1 and TRBJ2-7; D not resolved. The CDR3 has 13 amino acids. Trimming shortened V by 0 bases and J by 3 bases, and 6 bases separated the two germline ends. Germline loops: CDR1 MGHRA, CDR2 YSYEKL. Written as DNA, the CDR3 is TGCGCCAGCAGCCAAGACGTGGACTACGAGCAGTACTTC. This translates into CASSQDVDYEQYF.

This clone occurred a few times. This rearrangement joins TRBV7-9 to TRBJ2-3, with TRBD1 identical over 7 bases. This CDR3 contains 17 residues. Germline V lookup: CDR1 SEHNR, CDR2 FQNEAQ (reference sequence). V dropped 4 bases and J dropped 0; count of bases not matched to a gene: 10. CDR3 region: CASSSTGADPSTDTQYF. CDR3 DNA sequence: TGTGCCAGCAGCTCCACAGGGGCCGACCCTAGCACAGATACGCAGTATTTT.

This sequence joins TRBV6-6 and TRBJ1-5, with D unresolved. With 0 bases removed from V and 0 bases from J, the gap between germline ends came to 9 bases. Germline V gene lookup returns CDR1 MNHNY and CDR2 SVGAGI (reference sequence). The CDR3 is 16 residues long. In DNA form, the CDR3 reads TGTGCCAGCAGTTACTCGGTTCGGTCTAGCAATCAGCCCCAGCATTTT. Its protein product is CASSYSVRSSNQPQHF.

This clone was seen a handful of times. V and J are TRBV29-1 and TRBJ1-1; D remains unclear. From germline, CDR1 is SQVTM and CDR2 ANQGSEA. Deletions cut 0 bases from V and 1 base from J, with 6 bases between. The CDR3 extends over 13 amino acids. CDR3 in DNA: TGCAGCGTTGAAGAGGGTTGGAACACTGAAGCTTTCTTT. Translated, it gives CSVEEGWNTEAFF.

This sequence joins TRBV6-6 and TRBJ2-5; a weak D match, TRBD1 (6 bases). Germline CDR1 MNHNY, CDR2 SVGAGI (reference sequence). CDR3 length equals 11 residues. Trimming stripped 8 bases from V and 5 bases from J, with 9 bases between. CDR3 DNA sequence: TGTGCCAGCGATCAGGGGGAGACCCAGTACTTC. Its translation: CASDQGETQYF.

This clone was detected a few times. This sequence joins TRBV13 and TRBJ2-7; D is perhaps TRBD1 (6 bases). Germline-derived CDR1 and CDR2 are PRHDT and FYEKMQ (reference sequence). The CDR3 sequence is 15 residues long. Trimming took off 5 bases at V and 5 bases at J, with 19 bases between the two ends. Here the CDR3 reads CASSPEGGTRDEQYF. The DNA for the CDR3 is TGTGCCAGCAGCCCCGAAGGGGGAACTCGCGACGAGCAGTACTTC.

The genes are TRBV29-1 and TRBJ1-2; 8 bases agree with TRBD1. CDR3 length equals 13 residues. Germline CDR1 is SQVTM and CDR2 is ANQGSEA. Germline trimming cut 6 bases from V and 7 bases from J; bases unmatched to any gene: 10. The DNA for the CDR3 is TGCAGCGTCTCACAGGGGGGTTATAGTGGCTACACCTTC. It is translated as CSVSQGGYSGYTF.

The rearrangement uses TRBV6-5 and TRBJ1-1, with D possibly being TRBD1 (5 bases). Trimming took 5 bases from V and 1 from J, leaving 14 bases between them. This CDR3 is 15 amino acids long. Germline V gives CDR1 MNHEY, CDR2 SVGAGI. This CDR3 reads CASSQGLNRNTEAFF. In DNA, the CDR3 is TGTGCCAGCAGTCAGGGTCTTAACAGGAACACTGAAGCTTTCTTT.

This clone has only a few counts. The chain links TRBV5-1 to TRBJ2-1; D perhaps matches TRBD2 (5 bases). Trimming stripped 1 base from V and 6 bases from J, with 8 bases between. Looked up from germline, CDR1 is SGHRS and CDR2 is YFSETQ. The CDR3 extends over 13 amino acids. The CDR3 sequence: CASSLSEGNEQFF. CDR3 coding DNA: TGCGCCAGCAGCTTGAGCGAGGGCAATGAGCAGTTCTTC.

This clone was observed a few times. The chain couples TRBV29-1 to TRBJ2-4, with D perhaps TRBD1 or TRBD2 (7 bases each). This CDR3 region has 15 residues. Trimming pared 6 bases from V and 5 bases from J, leaving 20 bases between. Germline CDR1 SQVTM, CDR2 ANQGSEA. CDR3 bases: TGCAGCGTAGCCCAGGGGGGGCGAGGTGAAAACATTCAGTACTTC. It specifies CSVAQGGRGENIQYF.

The J gene is TRBJ1-5, the V gene TRBV9; TRBD1 aligns across 9 bases. J gave up 1 base and V 2 bases, and 1 base lay outside the gene matches. Germline values: CDR1 SGDLS, CDR2 YYNGEE. This CDR3 is built from 15 residues. The CDR3: CASSVGQGSNQPQHF. The DNA for the CDR3 is TGTGCCAGCAGCGTCGGACAGGGGAGCAATCAGCCCCAGCATTTT.